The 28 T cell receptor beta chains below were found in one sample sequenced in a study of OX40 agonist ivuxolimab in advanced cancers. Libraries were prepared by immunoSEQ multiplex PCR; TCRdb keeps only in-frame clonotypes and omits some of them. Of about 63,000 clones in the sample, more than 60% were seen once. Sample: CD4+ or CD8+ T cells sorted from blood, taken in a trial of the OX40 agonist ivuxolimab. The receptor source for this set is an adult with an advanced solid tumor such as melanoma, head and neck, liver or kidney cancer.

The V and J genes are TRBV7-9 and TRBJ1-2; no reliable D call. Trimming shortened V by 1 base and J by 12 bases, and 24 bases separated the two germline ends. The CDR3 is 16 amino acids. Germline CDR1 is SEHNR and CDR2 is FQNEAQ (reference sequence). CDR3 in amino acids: CASSLDKGSRTRRNTF. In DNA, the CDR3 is TGTGCCAGCAGCTTAGATAAAGGGAGTCGAACTCGTCGAAACACCTTC.

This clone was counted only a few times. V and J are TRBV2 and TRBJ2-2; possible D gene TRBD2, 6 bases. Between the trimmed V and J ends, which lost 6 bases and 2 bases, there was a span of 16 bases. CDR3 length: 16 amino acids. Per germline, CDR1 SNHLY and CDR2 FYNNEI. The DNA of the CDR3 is TGTGCCAGCAGAGGCACGGGACTCTTAAACACCGGGGAGCTGTTTTTT. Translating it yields CASRGTGLLNTGELFF.

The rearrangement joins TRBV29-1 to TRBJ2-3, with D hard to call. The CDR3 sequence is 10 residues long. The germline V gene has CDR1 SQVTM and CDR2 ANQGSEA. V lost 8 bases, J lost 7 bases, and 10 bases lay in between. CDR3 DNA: TGCAGCTTTAGGCTGTATACGCAGTATTTT. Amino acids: CSFRLYTQYF.

The CDR3 region is CASSQDSHSGDYNEQFF. The CDR3 DNA reads as TGCGCCAGCAGCCAAGATTCCCACAGCGGGGACTACAATGAGCAGTTCTTC. This chain uses TRBV4-1 with TRBJ2-1, with 7 bases aligning to TRBD2. The ends lost 0 bases at V and 3 bases at J; junction bases unmatched: 8. CDR1 and CDR2 (germline): MGHRA, YSYEKL. This CDR3 has 17 amino acids.

Written as DNA, the CDR3 is TGTGCCAGCAGCCCACCGTCAGGGGGCACTGAAGCTTTCTTT. Encoded protein: CASSPPSGGTEAFF. The rearrangement joins TRBV28 to TRBJ1-1; 7 bases agree with TRBD1. The CDR3 runs to 14 residues. Losses at the gene ends were 6 bases for V and 4 bases for J; bases not matched to a gene: 8. Germline assignment: CDR1 MDHEN and CDR2 SYDVKM.

The CDR3 DNA reads as TGTGCCAGTAGTCGGGCAGGGGCCTACGAGCAGTACTTC. Translating it yields CASSRAGAYEQYF. The V and J genes are TRBV19 and TRBJ2-7; TRBD1 is a possible D gene (6 bases). Germline CDR1 and CDR2: LNHDA and SQIVND (reference sequence). The CDR3 sequence is 13 residues long. V lost 5 bases and J 2 bases, leaving 10 bases between the germline ends.

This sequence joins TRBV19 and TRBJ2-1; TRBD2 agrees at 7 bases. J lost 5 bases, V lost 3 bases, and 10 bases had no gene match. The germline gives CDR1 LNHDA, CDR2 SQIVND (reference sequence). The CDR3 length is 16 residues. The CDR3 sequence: CASSIIWASGDNEQFF. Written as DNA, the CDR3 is TGTGCCAGTAGTATTATATGGGCTAGCGGAGACAATGAGCAGTTCTTC.

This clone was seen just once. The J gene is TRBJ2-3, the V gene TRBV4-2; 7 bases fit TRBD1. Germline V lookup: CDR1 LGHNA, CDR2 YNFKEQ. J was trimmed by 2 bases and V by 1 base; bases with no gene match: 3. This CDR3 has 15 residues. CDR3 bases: TGTGCCAGCAGCCAAGGACAGGGAGTCACAGATACGCAGTATTTT. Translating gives CASSQGQGVTDTQYF.

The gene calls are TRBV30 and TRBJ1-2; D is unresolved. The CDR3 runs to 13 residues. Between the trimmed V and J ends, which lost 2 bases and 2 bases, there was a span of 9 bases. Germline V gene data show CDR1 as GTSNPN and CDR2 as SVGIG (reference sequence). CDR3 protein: CAWSTLANYGYTF. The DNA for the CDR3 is TGTGCCTGGAGTACCTTAGCCAACTATGGCTACACCTTC. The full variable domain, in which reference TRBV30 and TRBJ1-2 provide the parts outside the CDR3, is SQTIHQWPATLVQPVGSPLSLECTVEGTSNPNLYWYRQAAGRGLQLLFYSVGIGQISSEVPQNLSASRPQDRQFILSSKKLLLSDSGFYLCAWSTLANYGYTFGSGTRLTVV.

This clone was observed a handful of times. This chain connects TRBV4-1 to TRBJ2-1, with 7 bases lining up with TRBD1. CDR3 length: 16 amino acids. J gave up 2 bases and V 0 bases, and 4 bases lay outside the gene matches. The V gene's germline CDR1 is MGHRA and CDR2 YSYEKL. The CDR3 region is CASSQDTGTAYNEQFF. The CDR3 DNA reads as TGCGCCAGCAGCCAAGATACCGGGACAGCCTACAATGAGCAGTTCTTC.

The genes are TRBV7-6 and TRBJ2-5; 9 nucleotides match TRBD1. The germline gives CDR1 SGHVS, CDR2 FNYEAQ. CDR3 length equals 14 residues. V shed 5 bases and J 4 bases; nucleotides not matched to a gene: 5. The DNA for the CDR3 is TGTGCCAGCAGCCAAGGGACAGGGCCAGAGACCCAGTACTTC. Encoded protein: CASSQGTGPETQYF.

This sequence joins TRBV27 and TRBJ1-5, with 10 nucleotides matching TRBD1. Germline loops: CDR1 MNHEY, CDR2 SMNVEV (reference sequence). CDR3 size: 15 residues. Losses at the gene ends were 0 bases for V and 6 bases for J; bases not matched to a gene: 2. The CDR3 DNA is TGTGCCAGCAGTTTATCGACAGGGGGCATTCAGCCCCAGCATTTT. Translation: CASSLSTGGIQPQHF.

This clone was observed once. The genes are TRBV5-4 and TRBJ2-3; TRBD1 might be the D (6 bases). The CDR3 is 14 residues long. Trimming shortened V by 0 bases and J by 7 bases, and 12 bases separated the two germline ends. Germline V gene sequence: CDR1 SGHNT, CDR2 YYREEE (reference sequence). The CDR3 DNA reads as TGTGCCAGCAGCTTGGGAGGACAGTCCAATACGCAGTATTTT. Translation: CASSLGGQSNTQYF.

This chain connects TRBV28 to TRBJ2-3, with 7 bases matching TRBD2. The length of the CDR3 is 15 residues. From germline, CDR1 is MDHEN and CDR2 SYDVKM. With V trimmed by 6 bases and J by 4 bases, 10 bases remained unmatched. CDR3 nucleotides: TGTGCCAGCAGCCGAGGACTAGTCGGCGCAGATACGCAGTATTTT. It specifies CASSRGLVGADTQYF.

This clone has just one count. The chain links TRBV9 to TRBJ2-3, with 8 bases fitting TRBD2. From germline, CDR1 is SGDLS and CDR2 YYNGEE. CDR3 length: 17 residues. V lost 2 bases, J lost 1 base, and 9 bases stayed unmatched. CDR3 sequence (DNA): TGTGCCAGCAGCGTGGCCGCGAGCGGGGGTGGCACAGATACGCAGTATTTT. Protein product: CASSVAASGGGTDTQYF.

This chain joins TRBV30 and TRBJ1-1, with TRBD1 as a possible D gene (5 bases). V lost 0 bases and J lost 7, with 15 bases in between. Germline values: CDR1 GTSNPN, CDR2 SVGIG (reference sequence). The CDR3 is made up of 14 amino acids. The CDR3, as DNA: TGTGCCTGGAGTGTCCCCCTCCCAGGGAGTGAAGCTTTCTTT. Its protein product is CAWSVPLPGSEAFF.

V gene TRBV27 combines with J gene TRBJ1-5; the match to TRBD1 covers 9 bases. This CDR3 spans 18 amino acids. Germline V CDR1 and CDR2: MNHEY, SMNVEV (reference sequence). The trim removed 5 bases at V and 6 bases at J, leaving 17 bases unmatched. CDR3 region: CASSPRPPGQGITQPQHF. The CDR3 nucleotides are TGTGCCAGCAGTCCTCGCCCACCGGGACAGGGAATTACTCAGCCCCAGCATTTT.

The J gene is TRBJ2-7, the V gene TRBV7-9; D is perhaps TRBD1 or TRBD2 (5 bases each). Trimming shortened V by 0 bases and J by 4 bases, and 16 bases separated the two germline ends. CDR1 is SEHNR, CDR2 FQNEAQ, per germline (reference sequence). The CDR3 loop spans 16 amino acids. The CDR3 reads CASSLASWGPGYEQYF. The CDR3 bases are TGTGCCAGCAGCTTAGCGAGTTGGGGACCCGGGTACGAGCAGTACTTC.

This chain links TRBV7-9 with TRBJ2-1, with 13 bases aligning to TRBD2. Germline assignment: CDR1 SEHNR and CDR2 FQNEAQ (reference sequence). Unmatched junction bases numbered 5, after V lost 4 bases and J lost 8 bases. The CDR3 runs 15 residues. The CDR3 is CASSSTSGRRDEQFF. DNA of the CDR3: TGTGCCAGCAGCTCGACTAGCGGGAGGAGGGATGAGCAGTTCTTC.

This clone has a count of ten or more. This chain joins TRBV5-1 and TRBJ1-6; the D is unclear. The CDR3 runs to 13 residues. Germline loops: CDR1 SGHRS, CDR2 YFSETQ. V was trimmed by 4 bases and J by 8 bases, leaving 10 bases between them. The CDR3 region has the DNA TGCGCCAGCAGCGCTCTATGGGATTCACCCCTCCACTTT. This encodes CASSALWDSPLHF. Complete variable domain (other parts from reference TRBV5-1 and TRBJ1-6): KAGVTQTPRYLIKTRGQQVTLSCSPISGHRSVSWYQQTPGQGLQFLFEYFSETQRNKGNFPGRFSGRQFSNSRSEMNVSTLELGDSALYLCASSALWDSPLHFGNGTRLTVT.

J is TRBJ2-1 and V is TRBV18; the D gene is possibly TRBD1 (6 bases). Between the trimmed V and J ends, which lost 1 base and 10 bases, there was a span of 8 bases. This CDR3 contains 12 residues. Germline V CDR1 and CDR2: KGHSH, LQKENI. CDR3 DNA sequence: TGTGCCAGCTCACCACAAGGGACAGAGCAGTTCTTC. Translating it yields CASSPQGTEQFF.

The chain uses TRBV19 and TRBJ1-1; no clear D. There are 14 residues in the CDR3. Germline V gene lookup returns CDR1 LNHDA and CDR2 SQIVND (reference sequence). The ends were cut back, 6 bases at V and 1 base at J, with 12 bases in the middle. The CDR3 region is CASSRFQENTEAFF. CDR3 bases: TGTGCCAGTAGCAGGTTCCAGGAGAACACTGAAGCTTTCTTT.

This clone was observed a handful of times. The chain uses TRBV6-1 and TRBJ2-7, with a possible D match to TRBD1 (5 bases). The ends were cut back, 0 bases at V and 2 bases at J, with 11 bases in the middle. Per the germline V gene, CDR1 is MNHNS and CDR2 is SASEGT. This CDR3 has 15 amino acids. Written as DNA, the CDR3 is TGTGCCAGCAGTGAAGCAAGGGGTTTCGCCTACGAGCAGTACTTC. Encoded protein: CASSEARGFAYEQYF.

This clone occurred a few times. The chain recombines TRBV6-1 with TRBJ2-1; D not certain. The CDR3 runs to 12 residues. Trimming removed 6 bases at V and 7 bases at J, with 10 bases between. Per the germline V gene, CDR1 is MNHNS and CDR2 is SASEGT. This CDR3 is CASSTFGNEQFF. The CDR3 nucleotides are TGTGCCAGCAGCACGTTTGGGAATGAGCAGTTCTTC.

The CDR3 loop is CASGGTSLNNEQFF. The DNA for the CDR3 is TGTGCCAGCGGAGGGACTAGCCTTAACAATGAGCAGTTCTTC. The chain uses TRBV5-6 and TRBJ2-1; 9 positions agree with TRBD2. The CDR3 spans 14 residues. Trimming took 7 bases from V and 5 from J; bases not matched to a gene: 7. Per the germline V gene, CDR1 is SGHDT and CDR2 is YYEEEE. Full variable domain (remainder filled in from reference TRBV5-6 and TRBJ2-1): DAGVTQSPTHLIKTRGQQVTLRCSPKSGHDTVSWYQQALGQGPQFIFQYYEEEERQRGNFPDRFSGHQFPNYSSELNVNALLLGDSALYLCASGGTSLNNEQFFGPGTRLTVL.

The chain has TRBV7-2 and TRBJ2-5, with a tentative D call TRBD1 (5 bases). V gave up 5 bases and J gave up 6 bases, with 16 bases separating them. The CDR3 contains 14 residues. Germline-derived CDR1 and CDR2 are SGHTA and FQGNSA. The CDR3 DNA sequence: TGTGCCAGCAGCCCCCGCCGGACAATGAAGACCCAGTACTTC. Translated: CASSPRRTMKTQYF.

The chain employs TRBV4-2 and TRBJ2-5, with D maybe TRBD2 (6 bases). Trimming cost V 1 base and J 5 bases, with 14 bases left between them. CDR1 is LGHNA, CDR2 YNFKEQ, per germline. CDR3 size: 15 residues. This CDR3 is CASSQGRAAGETQYF. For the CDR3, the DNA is TGTGCCAGCAGCCAAGGTCGGGCGGCGGGGGAGACCCAGTACTTC.

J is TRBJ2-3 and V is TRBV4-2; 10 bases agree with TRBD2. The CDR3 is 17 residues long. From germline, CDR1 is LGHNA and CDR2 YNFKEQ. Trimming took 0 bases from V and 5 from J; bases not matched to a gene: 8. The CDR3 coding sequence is TGTGCCAGCAGCCAAGATTTGTTAGCGGGGGGAATAGATACGCAGTATTTT. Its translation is CASSQDLLAGGIDTQYF.